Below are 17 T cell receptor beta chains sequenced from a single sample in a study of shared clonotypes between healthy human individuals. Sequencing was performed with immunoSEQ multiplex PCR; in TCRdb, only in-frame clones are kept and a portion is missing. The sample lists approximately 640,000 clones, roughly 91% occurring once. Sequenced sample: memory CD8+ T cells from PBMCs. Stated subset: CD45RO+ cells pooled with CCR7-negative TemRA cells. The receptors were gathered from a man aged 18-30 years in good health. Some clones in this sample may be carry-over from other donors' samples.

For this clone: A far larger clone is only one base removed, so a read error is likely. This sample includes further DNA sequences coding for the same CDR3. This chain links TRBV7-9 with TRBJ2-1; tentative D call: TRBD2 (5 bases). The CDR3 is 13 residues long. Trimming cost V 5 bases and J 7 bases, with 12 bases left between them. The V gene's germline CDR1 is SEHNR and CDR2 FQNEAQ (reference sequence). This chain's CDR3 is CASSRGQKNEQFF. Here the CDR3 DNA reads TGTGCCAGCAGCCGAGGGCAGAAAAATGAGCAGTTCTTC.

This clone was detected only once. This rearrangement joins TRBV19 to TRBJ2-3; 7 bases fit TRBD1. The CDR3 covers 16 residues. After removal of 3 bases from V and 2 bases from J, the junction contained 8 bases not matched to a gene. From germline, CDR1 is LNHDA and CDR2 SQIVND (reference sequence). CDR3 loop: CASSMRRGRPTDTQYF. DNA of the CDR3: TGTGCCAGTAGTATGCGTAGGGGGCGACCCACAGATACGCAGTATTTT.

The CDR3 is CASSLGGSIFTGVTDTQYF. The CDR3, as DNA: TGTGCCAGCAGCTTAGGGGGGTCTATTTTTACCGGGGTTACAGATACGCAGTATTTT. The chain carries TRBV7-2 and TRBJ2-3, with D perhaps given as TRBD1 or TRBD2 (5 bases each). Between the trimmed V and J ends, which lost 1 base and 3 bases, there was a span of 23 bases. Germline V gives CDR1 SGHTA, CDR2 FQGNSA. The CDR3 length is 19 residues. The whole variable domain, filled in from reference TRBV7-2 and TRBJ2-3, reads GAGVSQSPSNKVTEKGKDVELRCDPISGHTALYWYRQSLGQGLEFLIYFQGNSAPDKSGLPSDRFSAERTGGSVSTLTIQRTQQEDSAVYLCASSLGGSIFTGVTDTQYFGPGTRLTVL.

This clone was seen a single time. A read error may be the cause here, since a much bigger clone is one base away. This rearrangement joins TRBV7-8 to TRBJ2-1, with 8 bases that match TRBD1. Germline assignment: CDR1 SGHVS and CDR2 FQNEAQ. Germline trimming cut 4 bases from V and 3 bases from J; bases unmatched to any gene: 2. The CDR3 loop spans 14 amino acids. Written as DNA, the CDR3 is TGTGCCAGCAGCTCGGGACAGGACTACAATGAGCAGTTCTTC. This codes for CASSSGQDYNEQFF.

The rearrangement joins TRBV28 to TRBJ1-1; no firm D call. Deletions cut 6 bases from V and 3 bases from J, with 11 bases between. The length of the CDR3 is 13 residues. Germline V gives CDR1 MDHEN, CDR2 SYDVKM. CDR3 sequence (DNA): TGTGCCAGCAGCTCCAGACGGGACACTGAAGCTTTCTTT. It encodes CASSSRRDTEAFF.

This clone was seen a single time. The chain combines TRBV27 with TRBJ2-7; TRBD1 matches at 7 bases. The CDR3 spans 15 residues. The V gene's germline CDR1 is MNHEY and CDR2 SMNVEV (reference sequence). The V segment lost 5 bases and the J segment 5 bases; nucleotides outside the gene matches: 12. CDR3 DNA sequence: TGTGCCAGCAGTACTCCAGGGGGTGACCTCCACGAGCAGTACTTC. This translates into CASSTPGGDLHEQYF.

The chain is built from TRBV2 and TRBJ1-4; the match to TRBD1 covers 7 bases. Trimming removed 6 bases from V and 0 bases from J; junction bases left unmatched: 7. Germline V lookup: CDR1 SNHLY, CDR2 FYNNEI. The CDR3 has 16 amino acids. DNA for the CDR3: TGTGCCAGCAGCATTGACAGGGATGCAACTAATGAAAAACTGTTTTTT. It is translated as CASSIDRDATNEKLFF.

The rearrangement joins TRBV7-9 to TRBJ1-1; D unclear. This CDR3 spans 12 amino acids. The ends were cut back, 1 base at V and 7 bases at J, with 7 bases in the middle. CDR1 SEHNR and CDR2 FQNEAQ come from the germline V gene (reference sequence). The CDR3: CASSLVAIEAFF. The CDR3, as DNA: TGTGCCAGCAGCTTAGTTGCTATTGAAGCTTTCTTT. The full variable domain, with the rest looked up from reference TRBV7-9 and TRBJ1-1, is DTGVSQNPRHKITKRGQNVTFRCDPISEHNRLYWYRQTLGQGPEFLTYFQNEAQLEKSRLLSDRFSAERPKGSFSTLEIQRTEQGDSAMYLCASSLVAIEAFFGQGTRLTVV.

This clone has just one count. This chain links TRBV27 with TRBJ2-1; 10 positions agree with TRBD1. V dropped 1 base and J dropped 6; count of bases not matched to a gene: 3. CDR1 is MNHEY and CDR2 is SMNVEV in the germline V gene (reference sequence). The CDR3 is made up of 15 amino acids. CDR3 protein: CASSLYGTGANEQFF. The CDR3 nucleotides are TGTGCCAGCAGTTTATATGGGACAGGGGCCAATGAGCAGTTCTTC.

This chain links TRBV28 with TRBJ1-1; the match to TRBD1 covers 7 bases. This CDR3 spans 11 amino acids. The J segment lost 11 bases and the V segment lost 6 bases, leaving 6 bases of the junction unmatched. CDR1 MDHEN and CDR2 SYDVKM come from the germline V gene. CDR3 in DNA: TGTGCCAGCAGCACAGGGGACCACGCTTTCTTT. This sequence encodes CASSTGDHAFF.

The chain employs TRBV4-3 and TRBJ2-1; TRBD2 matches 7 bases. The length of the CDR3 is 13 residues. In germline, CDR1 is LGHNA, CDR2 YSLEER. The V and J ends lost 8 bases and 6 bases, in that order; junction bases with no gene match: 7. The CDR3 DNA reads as TGCGCCAGCGGAACTAGCGATGGCAATGAGCAGTTCTTC. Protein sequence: CASGTSDGNEQFF.

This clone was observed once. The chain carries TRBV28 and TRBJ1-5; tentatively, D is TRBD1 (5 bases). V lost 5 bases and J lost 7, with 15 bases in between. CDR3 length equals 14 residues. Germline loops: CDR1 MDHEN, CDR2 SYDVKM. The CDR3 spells CASSKRGFWQPQHF. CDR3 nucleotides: TGTGCCAGCAGTAAAAGGGGATTTTGGCAGCCCCAGCATTTT.

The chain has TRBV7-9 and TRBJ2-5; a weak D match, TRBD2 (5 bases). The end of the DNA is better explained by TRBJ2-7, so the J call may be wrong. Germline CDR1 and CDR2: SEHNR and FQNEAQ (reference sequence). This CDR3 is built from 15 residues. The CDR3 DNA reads TGTGCCAGCAGCCCCACCGGGCCGGGGTACCTCGAGCAGTACTTC. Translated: CASSPTGPGYLEQYF.

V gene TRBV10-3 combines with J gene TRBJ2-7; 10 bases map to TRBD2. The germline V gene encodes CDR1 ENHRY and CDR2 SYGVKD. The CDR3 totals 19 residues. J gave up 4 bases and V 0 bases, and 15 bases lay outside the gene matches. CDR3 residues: CAISESKRELAGLFYEQYF. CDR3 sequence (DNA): TGTGCCATCAGTGAGTCGAAACGGGAACTAGCGGGATTATTTTACGAGCAGTACTTC.

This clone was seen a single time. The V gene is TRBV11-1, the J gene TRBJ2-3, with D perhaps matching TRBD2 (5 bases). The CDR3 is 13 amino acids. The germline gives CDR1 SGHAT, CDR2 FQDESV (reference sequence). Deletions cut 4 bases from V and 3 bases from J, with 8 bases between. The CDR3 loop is CASSSRGTDTQYF. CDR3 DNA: TGTGCCAGCAGCTCCCGGGGAACAGATACGCAGTATTTT. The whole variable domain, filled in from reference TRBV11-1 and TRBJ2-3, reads EAEVAQSPRYKITEKSQAVAFWCDPISGHATLYWYRQILGQGPELLVQFQDESVVDDSQLPKDRFSAERLKGVDSTLKIQPAELGDSAMYLCASSSRGTDTQYFGPGTRLTVL.

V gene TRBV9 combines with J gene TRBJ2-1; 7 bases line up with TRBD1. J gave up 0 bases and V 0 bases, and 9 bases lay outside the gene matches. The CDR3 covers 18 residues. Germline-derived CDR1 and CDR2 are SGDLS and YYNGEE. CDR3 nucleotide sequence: TGTGCCAGCAGCGTAGTTACAGGGGCGCCGAGCTCCTACAATGAGCAGTTCTTC. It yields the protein CASSVVTGAPSSYNEQFF.

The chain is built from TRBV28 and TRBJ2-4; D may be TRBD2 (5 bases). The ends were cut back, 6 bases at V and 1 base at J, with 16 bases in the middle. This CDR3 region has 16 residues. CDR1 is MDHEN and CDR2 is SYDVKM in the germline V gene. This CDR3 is CASSSAAEAAKNIQYF. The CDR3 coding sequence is TGTGCCAGCAGCTCAGCCGCGGAGGCGGCCAAAAACATTCAGTACTTC. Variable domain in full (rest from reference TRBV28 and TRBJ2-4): DVKVTQSSRYLVKRTGEKVFLECVQDMDHENMFWYRQDPGLGLRLIYFSYDVKMKEKGDIPEGYSVSREKKERFSLILESASTNQTSMYLCASSSAAEAAKNIQYFGAGTRLSVL.